These 2 T cell receptor beta chains came from one sample sequenced in a study of T cell changes during pregnancy in multiple sclerosis. TCRdb keeps only in-frame clones here, not all; method: immunoSEQ multiplex PCR. In the table there are 65,000 to 75,000 clones, 85% to 95% of which are singletons. The material was CD8+ T cells from peripheral blood mononuclear cells, obtained in the third trimester of pregnancy. The source is a female donor in good health, enrolled as a control in a pregnancy study.

The chain links TRBV7-9 to TRBJ1-1, with TRBD1 matching 7 bases. The junction had 13 bases not matched to a gene; V was cut back by 6 bases and J by 9 bases. This CDR3 comprises 14 residues. Germline V CDR1 and CDR2: SEHNR, FQNEAQ (reference sequence). CDR3 sequence: CASRADRAWAKAFF. The CDR3 nucleotides are TGTGCCAGCAGGGCCGACAGGGCCTGGGCTAAAGCTTTCTTT.

The V and J genes are TRBV7-9 and TRBJ1-4, with a tentative D call TRBD1 (5 bases). The germline V gene has CDR1 SEHNR and CDR2 FQNEAQ (reference sequence). The CDR3 runs 17 residues. V was pared by 3 bases and J by 3 bases, with 17 bases between. CDR3 protein: CASSFRPTSGSNEKLFF. The CDR3, as DNA: TGTGCCAGCAGCTTTAGGCCCACATCAGGGTCTAATGAAAAACTGTTTTTT.